A selection of T cell receptor beta chains follows, all from one sample in a study of blood T cell repertoires in COVID-19. Assay used: immunoSEQ multiplex PCR; TCRdb lists only in-frame clones, some missing. The data show 250,000 to 300,000 clones, roughly 86% seen once. What was sequenced was peripheral blood. The receptors come from a woman in her twenties or thirties with COVID-19, enrolled during active disease. CDR3s include the opening cysteine and the closing phenylalanine or tryptophan. The D gene is left open where the match is weak. Expanded clones are given a class, and other clones once, few, many or no size at all.

j_gene | len | abundance | v_gene | d_gene | CDR3aa | CDR3nt
TRBJ1-4 | 13 | NA | TRBV11-2 | NA | CASSRDNNEKLFF | TGTGCCAGCAGCAGGGACAATAATGAAAAACTGTTTTTT
TRBJ2-1 | 11 | NA | TRBV6-5 | NA | CASSQSVEQFF | TGTGCCAGCAGTCAGAGCGTTGAGCAGTTCTTC
TRBJ2-7 | 15 | few | TRBV7-2 | TRBD2 | CASSPSGLNSYEQYF | TGTGCCAGCAGCCCTAGCGGTCTGAACTCCTACGAGCAGTACTTC
TRBJ2-5 | 14 | NA | TRBV6-1 | TRBD2 | CASSDIAGGVTQYF | TGTGCCAGCAGTGATATAGCGGGAGGGGTGACCCAGTACTTC
TRBJ1-1 | 13 | NA | TRBV5-8 | NA | CASRSGVGTEAFF | TGTGCCAGCAGGTCCGGGGTAGGGACTGAAGCTTTCTTT
TRBJ1-1 | 15 | NA | TRBV5-6 | NA | CASSLGPGGNTEAFF | TGTGCCAGCAGCTTGGGTCCCGGGGGGAACACTGAAGCTTTCTTT
TRBJ2-1 | 11 | NA | TRBV30 | NA | CAWEEGWEQFF | TGTGCCTGGGAAGAGGGTTGGGAGCAGTTCTTC
TRBJ2-3 | 14 | NA | TRBV18 | TRBD1 | CASSPTGGTDTQYF | TGTGCCAGCTCACCGACAGGGGGCACAGATACGCAGTATTTT
TRBJ2-1 | 16 | NA | TRBV9 | TRBD2 | CASSPSTAGIYNEQFF | TGTGCCAGCAGTCCCTCTACAGCGGGAATATACAATGAGCAGTTCTTC
TRBJ1-2 | 14 | NA | TRBV6-5 | NA | CASSYGGVRSGYTF | TGTGCCAGCAGTTACGGAGGGGTCAGGAGTGGCTACACCTTC
TRBJ1-6 | 15 | NA | TRBV28 | TRBD1 | CASSFPGGLRSPLHF | TGTGCCAGCAGTTTCCCAGGGGGCCTAAGGTCACCCCTCCACTTT
TRBJ1-1 | 14 | NA | TRBV9 | NA | CASSVAGLNTEAFF | TGTGCCAGCAGCGTTGCAGGGTTGAACACTGAAGCTTTCTTT
TRBJ2-3 | 14 | NA | TRBV5-1 | NA | CASRTGPSTDTQYF | TGCGCCAGCAGAACAGGGCCTAGCACAGATACGCAGTATTTT
TRBJ2-4 | 14 | NA | TRBV20-1 | NA | CSASFSAQTDIQYF | TGCAGTGCTAGTTTCAGCGCGCAGACGGACATTCAGTACTTC
TRBJ2-3 | 16 | NA | TRBV7-9 | NA | CASTRITPFGTDTQYF | TGTGCCAGCACTAGAATCACCCCTTTCGGCACAGATACGCAGTATTTT
TRBJ2-6 | 18 | NA | TRBV5-6 | NA | CASRMLGTSSSGANVLTF | TGTGCCAGCAGGATGCTGGGGACATCTAGCTCTGGGGCCAACGTCCTGACTTTC
TRBJ2-3 | 16 | NA | TRBV7-9 | TRBD2 | CASSLVGTSGSITQYF | TGTGCCAGCAGCTTAGTGGGGACTAGCGGGAGTATTACGCAGTATTTT
TRBJ2-2 | 13 | NA | TRBV10-1 | NA | CASSESFSGELFF | TGCGCCAGCAGTGAGTCGTTTAGCGGGGAGCTGTTTTTT
TRBJ1-2 | 11 | NA | TRBV30 | TRBD1 | CAWRIGGGYTF | TGTGCCTGGAGGATAGGGGGCGGCTACACCTTC
TRBJ2-1 | 16 | NA | TRBV6-6 | TRBD2 | CASSLGLAGRFNEQFF | TGTGCCAGCAGCCTCGGACTAGCGGGAAGGTTTAATGAGCAGTTCTTC
TRBJ2-7 | 15 | NA | TRBV5-4 | TRBD1 | CASSLGTAISYEQYF | TGTGCCAGCAGTTTGGGGACAGCCATCTCCTACGAGCAGTACTTC
TRBJ2-1 | 16 | NA | TRBV21-1 | NA | CASSPGTGIPYNEQFF | TGTGCCAGCAGCCCCGGGACAGGGATTCCCTACAATGAGCAGTTCTTC
TRBJ2-1 | 16 | many | TRBV6-2/TRBV6-3 | TRBD2 | CASSYGLASGRDEQFF | TGTGCCAGCAGTTACGGGCTGGCTAGCGGGAGGGACGAGCAGTTCTTC
TRBJ1-2 | 14 | NA | TRBV19 | TRBD1 | CASSTGQGARGYTF | TGTGCCAGTAGTACCGGACAGGGGGCGCGTGGCTACACCTTC
TRBJ2-3 | 12 | NA | TRBV30 | NA | CAWTRGTDTQYF | TGTGCCTGGACCAGGGGAACAGATACGCAGTATTTT
TRBJ2-3 | 13 | NA | TRBV14 | TRBD2 | CASRPTSSDTQYF | TGTGCCAGCAGGCCGACTAGCTCAGATACGCAGTATTTT
TRBJ1-1 | 14 | NA | TRBV19 | NA | CASSIRDMNTEAFF | TGTGCCAGTAGTATCCGGGATATGAACACTGAAGCTTTCTTT
TRBJ2-2 | 17 | NA | TRBV7-6 | NA | CASSLDSPWADTGELFF | TGTGCCAGCAGCCTTGACAGCCCCTGGGCAGACACCGGGGAGCTGTTTTTT
TRBJ2-1 | 13 | NA | TRBV10-3 | TRBD2 | CAISPRTAGEQFF | TGTGCCATCAGTCCCCGCACAGCGGGGGAGCAGTTCTTC
TRBJ2-2 | 19 | NA | TRBV7-3 | TRBD2 | CASSLGTSGRAPIAGELFF | TGTGCCAGCAGCCTCGGGACTAGCGGGAGGGCCCCCATTGCCGGGGAGCTGTTTTTT
TRBJ1-4 | 15 | NA | TRBV7-9 | NA | CASSLARGVNEKLFF | TGTGCCAGCAGCTTAGCTCGGGGGGTTAATGAAAAACTGTTTTTT
TRBJ1-2 | 12 | NA | TRBV3-1/TRBV3-2 | NA | CASSQDAAGYTF | TGTGCCAGCAGCCAAGATGCGGCTGGCTACACCTTC
TRBJ1-4 | 13 | NA | TRBV3-1/TRBV3-2 | NA | CASSPYSNEKLFF | TGTGCCAGCAGCCCCTATAGTAATGAAAAACTGTTTTTT
TRBJ2-7 | 18 | NA | TRBV5-4 | TRBD1 | CASSWRLVTTGIAYEQYF | TGTGCCAGCAGCTGGAGGTTAGTAACGACAGGGATTGCCTACGAGCAGTACTTC
TRBJ1-1 | 13 | NA | TRBV28 | NA | CASSPYRETEAFF | TGTGCCAGCAGTCCGTACAGGGAGACTGAAGCTTTCTTT
TRBJ2-5 | 14 | NA | TRBV5-1 | NA | CASSLGGREETQYF | TGCGCCAGCAGCTTGGGGGGCAGGGAAGAGACCCAGTACTTC
TRBJ1-1 | 12 | NA | TRBV9 | NA | CASSVGESEAFF | TGTGCCAGCAGCGTAGGGGAGAGTGAAGCTTTCTTT
TRBJ1-2 | 14 | NA | TRBV5-1 | NA | CASSSFGFNYGYTF | TGCGCCAGCAGCTCTTTCGGTTTTAACTATGGCTACACCTTC
TRBJ2-7 | 15 | few | TRBV5-1 | TRBD1 | CASSAWDRVNYEQYF | TGCGCCAGCAGCGCCTGGGACAGGGTAAACTACGAGCAGTACTTC
TRBJ2-3 | 14 | NA | TRBV10-2 | NA | CASRRQGIGDTQYF | TGCGCCAGCAGGAGGCAGGGGATAGGAGATACGCAGTATTTT